These 27 T cell receptor beta chains share one sample of origin, sequenced in a study of blood T cells in healthy people across ages (dated by TCRdb to between 2014 and 2017). Library construction relied on 5' RACE. This sample was sequenced with an Illumina HiSeq 2500. A second about 7 to 12 cycle PCR used a sample-barcoded 5' primer and a J-beta primer mix. The public reads were reanalyzed by TCRdb: fastp trimming at Q25, MiXCR alignment, in-frame beta chains only. Each record represents a unique CDR3 protein, reported with the most common genes and DNA among its rows. Recorded for this sample are about 570,000 distinct CDR3 sequences; 25% to 30% of them occurred a single time. Less than 20% of the sample belongs to the ten largest clones. The sequenced sample was blood. These TCRs come from a woman in her 70s in good health.

The chain uses TRBV10-3 and TRBJ2-7; unclear D gene. This CDR3 is 11 amino acids long. V was pared by 11 bases and J by 1 base, with 9 bases between. The germline V gene encodes CDR1 ENHRY and CDR2 SYGVKD. The CDR3 DNA follows: TGTGCCCCCGGGTCGTCCTACGAGCAGTACTTC. Protein product: CAPGSSYEQYF.

This rearrangement joins TRBV7-3 to TRBJ2-1, with D possibly being TRBD2 (5 bases). Between the trimmed V and J ends, which lost 4 bases and 2 bases, there was a span of 12 bases. The CDR3 contains 15 residues. Germline assignment: CDR1 SGHTA and CDR2 FQGTGA. The CDR3 DNA is TGTGCCAGCAGCTCCCGAGGGTCGGCCTACAATGAGCAGTTCTTC. This gives the protein CASSSRGSAYNEQFF. Using reference TRBV7-3 and TRBJ2-1 for the parts outside the CDR3, the full variable domain is GAGVSQTPSNKVTEKGKYVELRCDPISGHTALYWYRQSLGQGPEFLIYFQGTGAADDSGLPNDRFFAVRPEGSVSTLKIQRTERGDSAVYLCASSSRGSAYNEQFFGPGTRLTVL.

This sequence joins TRBV7-2 and TRBJ2-2; 8 nucleotides align to TRBD2. Germline CDR1 SGHTA, CDR2 FQGNSA. The length of the CDR3 is 17 residues. V lost 1 base and J lost 2; bases outside the gene matches: 6. The CDR3 DNA reads as TGTGCCAGCAGCTTAGTTTTAAGCGGGGGAAACACCGGGGAGCTGTTTTTT. This encodes CASSLVLSGGNTGELFF.

V usage is TRBV4-3 and J usage is TRBJ2-5, with 7 bases identical to TRBD1. Losses at the gene ends were 0 bases for V and 14 bases for J; bases not matched to a gene: 6. Germline assignment: CDR1 LGHNA and CDR2 YSLEER. This CDR3 spans 12 amino acids. The CDR3 is CASSQDEGQFYF. The CDR3 nucleotides are TGCGCCAGCAGCCAAGATGAGGGACAGTTCTACTTC.

The CDR3 sequence: CASIMTGGNTEAFF. DNA of the CDR3: TGTGCCAGTATCATGACAGGGGGGAACACTGAAGCTTTCTTT. This rearrangement joins TRBV19 to TRBJ1-1, with TRBD1 matching 9 bases. This CDR3 spans 14 amino acids. The junction had 4 bases not matched to a gene; V was cut back by 7 bases and J by 1 base. The germline CDR1 and CDR2 sequences are LNHDA and SQIVND (reference sequence). Full variable domain (missing parts from reference TRBV19 and TRBJ1-1): DGGITQSPKYLFRKEGQNVTLSCEQNLNHDAMYWYRQDPGQGLRLIYYSQIVNDFQKGDIAEGYSVSREKKESFPLTVTSAQKNPTAFYLCASIMTGGNTEAFFGQGTRLTVV.

The V gene is TRBV12-3 or TRBV12-4, the J gene TRBJ1-1; D unclear. Trimming stripped 5 bases from V and 0 bases from J, with 10 bases between. The CDR3 contains 14 residues. The CDR3 here is CASSLQILNTEAFF. The CDR3 DNA is TGTGCCAGCAGTCTACAGATCTTGAACACTGAAGCTTTCTTT.

This clonotype was observed a few times. V usage is TRBV6-2 or TRBV6-3 and J usage is TRBJ2-5; unclear D gene. The germline V gene encodes CDR1 MNHEY and CDR2 SVGEGT. The CDR3 contains 15 residues. V lost 5 bases and J lost 1, with 14 bases in between. The DNA of the CDR3 is TGTGCCAGCAGTCCTCTAGGATCCCCCCAAGAGACCCAGTACTTC. Its translation is CASSPLGSPQETQYF.

In its sample, this clonotype was seen many times. The genes are TRBV29-1 and TRBJ2-3, with 7 bases that match TRBD1. Germline V gives CDR1 SQVTM, CDR2 ANQGSEA. The V segment lost 8 bases and the J segment 5 bases; nucleotides outside the gene matches: 7. This CDR3 is built from 12 residues. In DNA, the CDR3 is TGCAGCTTAACAGGGGCGGGAGATACGCAGTATTTT. This encodes CSLTGAGDTQYF.

This chain connects TRBV7-3 to TRBJ1-1; 7 bases align to TRBD1. V was pared by 4 bases and J by 4 bases, with 6 bases of the junction left unmatched. Germline assignment: CDR1 SGHTA and CDR2 FQGTGA. The CDR3 totals 14 residues. The CDR3 DNA reads as TGTGCCAGCAGCTACGACAGGGACAGCACTGAAGCTTTCTTT. Its protein is CASSYDRDSTEAFF. Full variable domain (rest looked up from reference TRBV7-3 and TRBJ1-1): GAGVSQTPSNKVTEKGKYVELRCDPISGHTALYWYRQSLGQGPEFLIYFQGTGAADDSGLPNDRFFAVRPEGSVSTLKIQRTERGDSAVYLCASSYDRDSTEAFFGQGTRLTVV.

This clonotype was seen a handful of times. The V gene is TRBV4-3, the J gene TRBJ2-2; D is perhaps TRBD1 (6 bases). CDR3 length: 16 amino acids. V lost 4 bases to trimming and J lost 6 bases, with 18 bases between them. The V gene's germline CDR1 is LGHNA and CDR2 YSLEER. CDR3 in amino acids: CASSPNHYTGSGELFF. The CDR3 DNA follows: TGCGCCAGCAGCCCTAACCATTATACAGGGTCCGGGGAGCTGTTTTTT.

In its sample, this clonotype was seen a few times. J is TRBJ2-7 and V is TRBV27, with TRBD2 identical over 14 bases. After removal of 4 bases from V and 4 bases from J, the junction contained 6 bases not matched to a gene. The CDR3 loop spans 16 amino acids. CDR1 and CDR2 (germline): MNHEY, SMNVEV (reference sequence). The CDR3 bases are TGTGCCAGCAGTTCCCCGACTAGCGGGGGGGGATACGAGCAGTACTTC. This encodes CASSSPTSGGGYEQYF.

This clonotype was observed a single time. V gene TRBV2 combines with J gene TRBJ2-5, with D uncertain. This CDR3 comprises 13 residues. Trimming stripped 4 bases from V and 5 bases from J, with 11 bases between. The germline gives CDR1 SNHLY, CDR2 FYNNEI. CDR3 sequence reads: CASSVRAFETQYF. The DNA of the CDR3 is TGTGCCAGCAGTGTAAGAGCGTTTGAGACCCAGTACTTC.

The chain combines TRBV7-9 with TRBJ1-1; no clear D gene. The CDR3 sequence is 12 residues long. V was shortened by 4 bases and J by 11 bases, with 14 bases between the two germline ends. CDR1 and CDR2 (germline): SEHNR, FQNEAQ (reference sequence). CDR3 coding DNA: TGTGCCAGCAGCTATAGTTACGTCGAGGCTTTCTTT. It translates to CASSYSYVEAFF.

V usage is TRBV21-1 and J usage is TRBJ2-6; TRBD2, the table's D call, lacks a check against the DNA. TRBV21-1 is deemed a pseudogene. This CDR3 has 19 residues. As DNA, the CDR3 is TGTGCCAGCAGCGACAACATAGTCCTCCAGGAACTCGGGGCCAACGCCCTGACTTTC. Protein: CASSDNIVLQELGANALTF.

There are a few counts of this clonotype. The chain carries TRBV4-2 and TRBJ2-5; unclear D gene. CDR1 LGHNA and CDR2 YNFKEQ come from the germline V gene. V lost 1 base to trimming and J lost 5 bases, with 8 bases between them. The CDR3 is made up of 13 amino acids. The CDR3 region is CASSQAHGETQYF. The CDR3, as DNA: TGTGCCAGCAGCCAAGCCCATGGGGAGACCCAGTACTTC.

The V call is TRBV6-2 or TRBV6-3, the J call TRBJ2-3; 7 positions agree with TRBD1. In germline, CDR1 is MNHEY, CDR2 SVGEGT. The J segment lost 4 bases and the V segment lost 8 bases, leaving 18 bases of the junction unmatched. CDR3 length equals 17 residues. As DNA, the CDR3 is TGTGCCAGCCTAAATAACAGGGGATCTCTTGCGGCAGATACGCAGTATTTT. It is translated as CASLNNRGSLAADTQYF.

The sample holds a few counts of this clonotype. The chain is built from TRBV7-9 and TRBJ1-2, with D unresolved. Trimming pared 4 bases from V and 7 bases from J, leaving 7 bases between. The length of the CDR3 is 11 residues. The germline gives CDR1 SEHNR, CDR2 FQNEAQ (reference sequence). Here the CDR3 reads CASSSVAGYTF. The CDR3 DNA reads TGTGCCAGCAGCTCGGTAGCTGGCTACACCTTC.

The chain links TRBV5-6 to TRBJ2-7; 7 positions match TRBD1. The CDR3 spans 15 residues. Germline CDR1 SGHDT, CDR2 YYEEEE. Trimming removed 0 bases from V and 5 bases from J; junction bases left unmatched: 8. CDR3 region: CASSLEGTAIHEQYF. CDR3 in DNA: TGTGCCAGCAGCTTGGAAGGGACAGCGATCCACGAGCAGTACTTC.

The V and J genes are TRBV5-1 and TRBJ2-2; D perhaps matches TRBD1 (5 bases). The CDR3 is 14 residues long. From germline, CDR1 is SGHRS and CDR2 YFSETQ. V was shortened by 5 bases and J by 1 base, with 9 bases between the two germline ends. This chain's CDR3 is CASRDQGNTGELFF. CDR3 nucleotides: TGCGCCAGCAGGGACCAGGGGAACACCGGGGAGCTGTTTTTT. Drawing the rest from reference TRBV5-1 and TRBJ2-2, the complete variable domain is KAGVTQTPRYLIKTRGQQVTLSCSPISGHRSVSWYQQTPGQGLQFLFEYFSETQRNKGNFPGRFSGRQFSNSRSEMNVSTLELGDSALYLCASRDQGNTGELFFGEGSRLTVL.

The V gene is TRBV10-3, the J gene TRBJ2-7; D gene unclear. The length of the CDR3 is 15 residues. Germline CDR1 and CDR2: ENHRY and SYGVKD. V gave up 3 bases and J gave up 7 bases, with 19 bases separating them. The chain's CDR3 is CAISDKPLSYNEQYF. In DNA, the CDR3 is TGTGCCATCAGTGATAAGCCGCTTTCCTACAATGAGCAGTACTTC.

The chain joins TRBV6-2 or TRBV6-3 to TRBJ2-7; D uncertain. V was clipped by 7 bases and J by 2 bases, with 21 bases between them. The CDR3 covers 16 residues. Germline lookup yields CDR1 MNHEY and CDR2 SVGEGT. The CDR3: CASNRHGPRSTYEQYF. The CDR3 DNA reads as TGTGCCAGCAATAGACACGGACCTCGGAGTACCTACGAGCAGTACTTC.

The V call is TRBV9, the J call TRBJ2-3, with D unclear. CDR3 length: 14 amino acids. Germline V gives CDR1 SGDLS, CDR2 YYNGEE. The V gene lost 3 bases and the J gene lost 4 bases, with 12 bases spanning the gap. The CDR3 here is CASSAGQWSDTQYF. CDR3 bases: TGTGCCAGCAGCGCCGGGCAGTGGTCAGATACGCAGTATTTT.

The CDR3 DNA sequence: TGTGCCAGCAGCGTAGCTAGGGATACGCAGTATTTT. Its translation is CASSVARDTQYF. The rearrangement links TRBV9 to TRBJ2-3; D not resolved. The V end lost 0 bases, the J end lost 6 bases, and 5 bases lay between the germline ends. The CDR3 extends over 12 amino acids. Looked up from germline, CDR1 is SGDLS and CDR2 is YYNGEE.

This clonotype turned up a few times. The V gene is TRBV9, the J gene TRBJ2-5; 10 bases map to TRBD2. The tail of the sequence fits TRBJ2-1 better, so the J call may be wrong. CDR1 SGDLS and CDR2 YYNGEE come from the germline V gene. The CDR3 extends over 15 amino acids. CDR3 sequence reads: CASSVEPSGGYEQFF. The CDR3 DNA reads TGTGCCAGCAGCGTAGAGCCTAGCGGGGGATATGAGCAGTTCTTC.

This clonotype appeared a few times. The chain uses TRBV7-2 and TRBJ1-2, with D possibly matching TRBD1 (5 bases). V lost 4 bases and J 2 bases, leaving 17 bases between the germline ends. In germline, CDR1 is SGHTA, CDR2 FQGNSA. The CDR3 spans 16 residues. In DNA form, the CDR3 reads TGTGCCAGCAGCTCGCGCGGGGGGAGGGTGAACTATGGCTACACCTTC. Its protein product is CASSSRGGRVNYGYTF.

The chain uses TRBV19 and TRBJ2-5, with 9 bases that match TRBD2. The J call may be faulty, since TRBJ2-7 better matches the DNA end. CDR3 length: 16 residues. Germline-derived CDR1 and CDR2 are LNHDA and SQIVND (reference sequence). The DNA for the CDR3 is TGTGCCAGTAGTATAGGATCTAGCGGGGTGTCCTACGAGCAGTACTTC. This translates into CASSIGSSGVSYEQYF.

This chain connects TRBV20-1 to TRBJ2-3; 7 positions agree with TRBD1. This CDR3 is 16 amino acids long. Germline CDR1 reads DFQATT; CDR2 reads SNEGSKA (reference sequence). Trimming took 2 bases from V and 1 from J; bases not matched to a gene: 9. The CDR3 DNA is TGCAGTGCTAGAAATTCACAGGGGTCGGGCACAGATACGCAGTATTTT. It is translated as CSARNSQGSGTDTQYF.